This T cell receptor beta chain stems from a study of CD8 T cells in ankylosing spondylitis. Quantitative 5'-RACE with molecular barcodes generated TCR beta libraries. From the 5' RACE reads, TCRdb called clonotypes with MiXCR, one entry per CDR3 protein. The sample holds about 190,000 distinct CDR3 sequences, approximately 12% seen once. There are 12 residues in the CDR3. The V and J ends lost 5 bases and 13 bases respectively, with 20 bases between them. Germline CDR1 reads DFQATT; CDR2 reads SNEGSKA (reference sequence). Study-wide results and caveats: Before this, some motif variants had been reported in reactive arthritis synovial fluid and blood. There was reportedly significant enrichment of clones that were disease-linked in matched ankylosing spondylitis synovial fluid.

This clonotype has at least ten counts. No antigen is known for it. J is TRBJ1-1 and V is TRBV20-1; maybe TRBD1 (5 bases). Sequencing was done on a sample of blood, either unsorted or a sorted T cell fraction (not recorded which). The TCR sequence derives from a female donor with ankylosing spondylitis or in good health (not recorded which). For the CDR3, the DNA is TGCAGTGCTGGGGGTGCGCTGGATGGGGTTTTCTTT. It specifies CSAGGALDGVFF.